This T cell receptor beta chain is from a study of blood T cell repertoires in COVID-19. Study-level information: From the United States, Italy and Spain came samples of acute and convalescent COVID-19. T cells, B-cell-depleted T cells, or PBMCs provided the cDNA or gDNA that served as material.

Unmatched junction bases numbered 9, after V lost 0 bases and J lost 6 bases. There are 16 residues in the CDR3. Germline CDR1 is MGHRA and CDR2 is YSYEKL. Source study methods: Nucleated cell number was recorded as an estimate derived from reference gene primer amplification. Clones were read by immunoSEQ multiplex PCR, and TCRdb kept only the in-frame ones, dropping some. That table gives V, J and clone size, and the DNA gave D and trimming. The profile shows tens of thousands of clones, 89% of them singletons. Sequenced sample: peripheral blood. The rearrangement uses TRBV4-1 and TRBJ1-2; 8 positions agree with TRBD1. The clonotype was recovered from a woman in her sixties with active COVID-19. For the CDR3, the DNA is TGCGCCAGCAGCCAAGAGGACTTGACAGGGGCCCATGGCTACACCTTC. It is translated as CASSQEDLTGAHGYTF.